Listed below are T cell receptor beta chains from one sample, sequenced in a study of monozygotic twins with inflammatory bowel disease. Each CDR3 protein gets one entry in TCRdb, which reprocessed the 5' RACE reads and gives no DNA. Reported are a few hundred thousand distinct CDR3 sequences; the ten largest clones contain 2% to 2.5%. The sequenced sample consisted of blood. These receptor sequences come from a human donor with ulcerative colitis or Crohn's disease, or a healthy co-twin of an affected twin (not recorded which). The CDR3 runs from the conserved cysteine through the conserved F or W.

j_gene,v_gene,CDR3aa
TRBJ2-7,TRBV28,CASKGNHEQYF
TRBJ2-3,TRBV11-2,CASSQLPGDTDTQYF
TRBJ2-1,TRBV27,CASSFGESYNEQFF
TRBJ2-5,TRBV6-1,CASSRQGIGETQYF
TRBJ2-7,TRBV20-1,CSAEDTSYEQYF
TRBJ2-3,TRBV2,CASSRRPADTQYF
TRBJ2-5,TRBV7-7,CASSRGGLAEETQYF
TRBJ1-1,TRBV6-1,CASSARAASQNTEAFF
TRBJ1-3,TRBV29-1,CSAIRQGSLPGNTIYF
TRBJ1-2,TRBV29-1,CSSQGGYGYTF
TRBJ1-1,TRBV29-1,CSVSRTVNTEAFF
TRBJ2-5,TRBV5-1,CASSLVGGEYQETQYF
TRBJ2-3,TRBV7-2,CASSFNIAGDTQYF
TRBJ1-2,TRBV6-1,CASSLGAADLWSYTF
TRBJ2-1,TRBV7-9,CASSLRVAGVNEQFF
TRBJ1-3,TRBV7-2,CASSLIWGSGNTIYF
TRBJ2-1,TRBV7-9,CASSSGYNEQFF
TRBJ2-5,TRBV5-1,CASSLDHEETQYF
TRBJ2-5,TRBV5-6,CASSFKSWEGETQYF
TRBJ2-7,TRBV7-9,CASSSTAGTSYEQYF
TRBJ2-1,TRBV20-1,CSARILAGEAYNEQFF
TRBJ1-1,TRBV27,CASSLSAGPNTEAFF
TRBJ1-1,TRBV15,CATSLRTGPNTEAFF
TRBJ2-7,TRBV4-3,CASSQEGRGGYEQYF
TRBJ1-1,TRBV19,CASSIQSPSTEAFF
TRBJ2-7,TRBV20-1,CSAPDRDRGDYEQYF
TRBJ2-2,TRBV7-9,CASSWPLGSNTGELFF
TRBJ2-5,TRBV12-3/TRBV12-4,CASRKTDQETQYF
TRBJ2-5,TRBV2,CASGTVIQETQYF
TRBJ2-5,TRBV7-9,CASSSTSYDRGQETQYF
TRBJ2-5,TRBV12-3/TRBV12-4,CASSATETQYF
TRBJ2-5,TRBV5-1,CASSHQGTSGWETQYF
TRBJ2-1,TRBV3-1,CASSQDPLRGLATYNEQFF
TRBJ1-1,TRBV7-9,CASRRGDTEAFF
TRBJ1-1,TRBV12-3/TRBV12-4,CASSFTGGSTEAFF
TRBJ1-4,TRBV18,CASSPDRANEKLFF
TRBJ2-7,TRBV9,CASSVGTGVGEQYF
TRBJ2-1,TRBV15,CATSRDKDVSVWNEQFF